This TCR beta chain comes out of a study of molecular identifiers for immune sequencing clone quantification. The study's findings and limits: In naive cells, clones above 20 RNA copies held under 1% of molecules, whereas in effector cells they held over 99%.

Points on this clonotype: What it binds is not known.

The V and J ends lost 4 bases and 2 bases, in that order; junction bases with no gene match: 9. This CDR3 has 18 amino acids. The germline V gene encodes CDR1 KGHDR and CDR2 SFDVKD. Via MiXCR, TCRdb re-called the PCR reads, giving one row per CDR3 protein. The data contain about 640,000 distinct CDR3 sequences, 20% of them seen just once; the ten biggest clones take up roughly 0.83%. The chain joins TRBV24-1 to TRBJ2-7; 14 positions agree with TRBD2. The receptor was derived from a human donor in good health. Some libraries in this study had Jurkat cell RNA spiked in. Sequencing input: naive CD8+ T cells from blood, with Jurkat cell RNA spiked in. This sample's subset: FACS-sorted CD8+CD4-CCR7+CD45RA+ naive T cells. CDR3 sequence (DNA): TGTGCCACCAGTGACCAGGGGACTAGCGGGAGTGGAGCCTACGAGCAGTACTTC. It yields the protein CATSDQGTSGSGAYEQYF.